This T cell receptor beta chain was obtained from a study of T cell changes during pregnancy in multiple sclerosis. Germline V CDR1 and CDR2: SGHTA, FQGNSA. The CDR3 extends over 15 amino acids. The ends lost 5 bases at V and 2 bases at J; junction bases unmatched: 7. Assay used: immunoSEQ multiplex PCR; TCRdb lists only in-frame clones, some missing. Altogether 45,000 to 55,000 clones are present, more than 85% being singletons, with the ten largest covering 0.99%. Sequencing used peripheral blood, obtained after pregnancy. This TCR derives from a female donor with multiple sclerosis, enrolled in a pregnancy study. This chain joins TRBV7-2 and TRBJ2-5, with 8 bases matching TRBD2. The CDR3 DNA follows: TGTGCCAGCAGCGCCCGTACTAGCGGACAAGAGACCCAGTACTTC. Its translation is CASSARTSGQETQYF.